Listed here are 6 T cell receptor beta chains from one sample, sequenced in a study of T cell responses to AZD1222 COVID-19 vaccine. The method was immunoSEQ multiplex PCR; TCRdb's version includes in-frame clones alone and lacks a portion of them. The sample lists about 160,000 clones; roughly nine tenths were seen once. The sequences come from peripheral blood, collected 28 days after the second AZD1222 dose. Source of these receptors: an adult who received the AZD1222 COVID-19 vaccine.

The chain carries TRBV9 and TRBJ2-1; D gene unclear. Trimming took off 3 bases at V and 5 bases at J, with 15 bases between the two ends. The germline V gene has CDR1 SGDLS and CDR2 YYNGEE. This CDR3 is 15 amino acids long. The CDR3 loop reads CASSASPGSDNEQFF. The CDR3 DNA is TGTGCCAGCAGCGCGAGTCCCGGGTCAGACAATGAGCAGTTCTTC.

V usage is TRBV24-1 and J usage is TRBJ2-2, with TRBD2 as a possible D gene (6 bases). The CDR3 runs 15 residues. With 1 base removed from V and 6 bases from J, the gap between germline ends came to 11 bases. Germline V gene sequence: CDR1 KGHDR, CDR2 SFDVKD. CDR3 protein: CATSDFDGSAGELFF. The CDR3 DNA is TGTGCCACCAGTGATTTTGACGGGAGCGCCGGGGAGCTGTTTTTT.

J is TRBJ1-2 and V is TRBV6-5; 10 bases fit TRBD1. Germline loops: CDR1 MNHEY, CDR2 SVGAGI. The V segment lost 5 bases and the J segment 8 bases; nucleotides outside the gene matches: 11. The CDR3 has 15 residues. In DNA form, the CDR3 reads TGTGCCAGCAGTCCCCAGGACAGGGGGTGGATAGGCTACACCTTC. Residues: CASSPQDRGWIGYTF.

This chain's CDR3 is CASSLGSWREGPGDTQYF. The CDR3 nucleotides are TGTGCCAGCAGCTTAGGCTCCTGGCGGGAGGGCCCGGGAGATACGCAGTATTTT. The rearrangement links TRBV13 to TRBJ2-3; 9 bases match TRBD2. CDR3 length: 18 amino acids. J lost 5 bases, V lost 0 bases, and 12 bases had no gene match. Germline V gene data show CDR1 as PRHDT and CDR2 as FYEKMQ (reference sequence).

This clone showed up just once. The chain couples TRBV27 to TRBJ1-5, with 9 bases fitting TRBD1. This CDR3 region has 16 residues. The germline gives CDR1 MNHEY, CDR2 SMNVEV (reference sequence). V shed 7 bases and J 5 bases; nucleotides not matched to a gene: 12. CDR3 sequence reads: CASTSLTGGRDQPQHF. The CDR3 nucleotides are TGTGCCAGCACCTCGTTAACAGGGGGCAGGGATCAGCCCCAGCATTTT.

The chain couples TRBV27 to TRBJ1-2; 7 nucleotides line up with TRBD1. V lost 2 bases, J lost 8 bases, and 11 bases stayed unmatched. Germline CDR1 is MNHEY and CDR2 is SMNVEV (reference sequence). The CDR3 has 15 residues. The CDR3 DNA is TGTGCCAGCAGTTTAATTCAAGGACAGGTGGGCGGCTACACCTTC. Protein sequence: CASSLIQGQVGGYTF.